This section outlines one T cell receptor (beta chain) sequence together with its context. Its specific antigen is unknown. No clone much larger than this one lies a single base away; base qualities are absent. Looking up the germline V gene (reference sequence) yields CDR1 LGHDT and CDR2 YNNKEL. Reading from cysteine to phenylalanine, the CDR3 counts 15 amino acids. This entry keeps only the CDR3 DNA: 45 bases, framed from base 1. Trimming costs V 2 bases and J 4 bases, and their ends lie 14 bases apart. Collaborating institutions collected whole blood in K2EDTA tubes following their own protocols. Collaborator samples were shipped for TCRbeta analysis as frozen whole blood, isolated PBMCs, or DNA extracted from either sample type. TCRbeta CDR3 regions were amplified from genomic DNA using the immunoSEQ Assay, a bias-controlled multiplex PCR. The study's own analysis went as follows. The number of nucleated cells in each sample was estimated from the amplification of reference gene primers within the assay. Sequence reads were collapsed and filtered to measure the absolute abundance of every unique TCRbeta CDR3 rearrangement. Productive Simpson clonality was computed per sample as the square root of Simpson's diversity index over productive rearrangements. TCRdb's version of the immuneACCESS table is confined to in-frame rearrangements and falls short of the full clone set. An unresolved V gene accounts for under half of the shortfall where checked; the remainder is of unknown origin. The V and J calls and clone size were taken over from that table, and D and trimming were inferred from the DNA. In this sample the table shows more than 150,000 clones, around 90% of which occur a single time. Of the sample, 6.7% falls within the top ten clones.

These data belong to a study of blood T cell repertoires in COVID-19 (dated by TCRdb to the early 2020s). In terms of the full investigation: The collaborator samples originated in the United States, Italy and Spain and spanned the acute and convalescent phases of COVID-19. The material from the prospective study consisted of cDNA or gDNA derived from T cells, B-cell-depleted T cells, or PBMCs. The sample metadata nearly always contained a de-identified subject ID, COVID-19 status, age in years and sex. The repertoires were released in a freely available public database meant as a resource for research on the immune response to SARS-CoV-2. The dataset comprised deeply sampled blood TCRbeta repertoires from subjects exposed to, actively infected with, or recovered from COVID-19. The samples were drawn from the first 160 participants of the ongoing ImmuneRACE study and from 950 to 1,500 subjects provided by 6 global collaborators. Where HLA class I and class II types were available, the types were taken from metadata supplied by the sample provider, not from assay-based typing. Study-wide conclusions, independent of this receptor: How much clinical and demographic metadata was included differed by source and by participant, and the metadata was provided uncurated.

The TCR comes from a man between 40 and 49 years old with acute or convalescent COVID-19. Source material: peripheral blood. Recombination connected TRBV3-1 (or the pseudogene TRBV3-2) to TRBJ1-2, and possibly TRBD1, on 6 matching bases. The CDR3 protein sequence reads: CASSQIGGGAYGYTF. Here is the DNA: TGTGCCAGCAGCCAAATTGGAGGGGGGGCCTATGGCTACACCTTC.